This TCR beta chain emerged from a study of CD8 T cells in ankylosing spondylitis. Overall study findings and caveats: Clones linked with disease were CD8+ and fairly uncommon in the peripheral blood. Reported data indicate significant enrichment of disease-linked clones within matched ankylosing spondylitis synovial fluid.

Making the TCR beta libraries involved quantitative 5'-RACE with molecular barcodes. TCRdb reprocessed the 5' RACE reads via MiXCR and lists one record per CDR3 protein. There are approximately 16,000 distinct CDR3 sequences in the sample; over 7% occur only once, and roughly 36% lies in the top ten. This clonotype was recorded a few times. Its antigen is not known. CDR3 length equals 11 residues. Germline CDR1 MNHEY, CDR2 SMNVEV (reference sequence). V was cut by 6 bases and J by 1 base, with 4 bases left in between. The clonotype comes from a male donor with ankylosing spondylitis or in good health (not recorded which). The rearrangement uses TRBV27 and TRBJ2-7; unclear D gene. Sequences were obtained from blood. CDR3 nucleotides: TGTGCCAGCAGGTTGTCCTACGAGCAGTACTTC. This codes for CASRLSYEQYF.